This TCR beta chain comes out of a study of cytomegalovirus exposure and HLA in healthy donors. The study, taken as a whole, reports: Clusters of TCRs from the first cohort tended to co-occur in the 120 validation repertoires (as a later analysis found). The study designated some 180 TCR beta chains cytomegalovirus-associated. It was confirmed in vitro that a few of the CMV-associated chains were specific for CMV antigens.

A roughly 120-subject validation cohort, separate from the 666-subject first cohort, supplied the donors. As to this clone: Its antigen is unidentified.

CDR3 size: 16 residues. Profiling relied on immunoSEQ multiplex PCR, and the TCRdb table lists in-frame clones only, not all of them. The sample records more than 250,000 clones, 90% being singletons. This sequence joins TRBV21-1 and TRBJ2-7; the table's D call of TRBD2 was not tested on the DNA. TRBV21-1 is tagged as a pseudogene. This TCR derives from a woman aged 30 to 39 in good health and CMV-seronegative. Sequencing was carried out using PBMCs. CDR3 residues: CASSKVLQDYSYEQYF. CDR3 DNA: TGTGCCAGCAGCAAAGTTTTGCAGGACTACTCCTACGAGCAGTACTTC.